This T cell receptor (beta chain) was found in a study of cytomegalovirus exposure and HLA in healthy donors. Study results and limitations: Highly shared sequence variants in one cluster were likely a sequencing artifact. Near-uniform donor sequencing depth was presumed by presence/absence analyses.

A word on this clone: The antigen remains unidentified.

Vbeta (60) and Jbeta (13) primers were used in the PCR. Using immunoSEQ multiplex PCR, the repertoire was profiled, and TCRdb retains in-frame clones only, with some absent. In total, the table holds around 75,000 clones. The sample was PBMCs. The receptor was derived from a man aged 45-65 years in good health and CMV-seropositive.

The CDR3 protein is CASSFRDREWPQHF. The DNA for the CDR3 is TGTGCCAGCAGTTTCCGGGACAGGGAGTGGCCCCAGCATTTT. The rearrangement links TRBV27 to TRBJ1-5, with TRBD1 matching over 9 bases. The length of the CDR3 is 14 residues. Germline CDR1 MNHEY, CDR2 SMNVEV (reference sequence). V shed 3 bases and J 9 bases; nucleotides not matched to a gene: 6.